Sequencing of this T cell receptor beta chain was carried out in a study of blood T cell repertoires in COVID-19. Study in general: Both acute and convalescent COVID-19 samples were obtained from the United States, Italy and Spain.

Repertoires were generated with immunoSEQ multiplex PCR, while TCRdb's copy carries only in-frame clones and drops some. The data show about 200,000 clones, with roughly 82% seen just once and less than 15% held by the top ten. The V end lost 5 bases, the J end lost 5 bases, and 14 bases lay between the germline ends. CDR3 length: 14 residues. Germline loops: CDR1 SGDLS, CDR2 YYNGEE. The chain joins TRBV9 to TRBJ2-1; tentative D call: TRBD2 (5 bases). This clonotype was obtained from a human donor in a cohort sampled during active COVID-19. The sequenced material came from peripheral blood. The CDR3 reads CASRRGPWDNEQFF. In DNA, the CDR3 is TGTGCCAGCAGACGAGGGCCTTGGGACAATGAGCAGTTCTTC.